This TCR beta chain was sequenced in a study of cytomegalovirus exposure and HLA in healthy donors. In the study overall: Clustering assigned 81% of the approximately 400 genotyped donors to the Caucasian-associated ancestry cluster.

Germline CDR1 SEHNR, CDR2 FQNEAQ (reference sequence). The CDR3 extends over 15 amino acids. V lost 6 bases, J lost 7 bases, and 21 bases lay in between. Points on this clone: The target antigen is unknown.

The PCR was carried out with 60 Vbeta primers and 13 Jbeta primers. Clones were read by immunoSEQ multiplex PCR, and TCRdb kept only the in-frame ones, dropping some. This sample has 110,000 to 150,000 clones; 65% to 85% occur once, and the top ten carry 3.5% to 5%. Study outcomes and limitations: Later on, an analysis found that several of the most significant clusters appeared to be linked to common viral pathogens, which included parvovirus B19. Analysis was carried out at a later point, and it linked a missense DCLRE1C variant to TCR beta V- and J-gene trimming. It was in a later analysis that TCR association rates were seen to vary by HLA locus, highest for DRB1 and lowest for HLA-C.

V is TRBV7-9 and J is TRBJ1-2; perhaps TRBD1 as D (5 bases). This receptor was obtained from a male donor in good health and CMV-seronegative. Sequencing used PBMCs. For the CDR3, the DNA is TGTGCCAGCAGTTCCAACCAGGACAAGTTGGGTGGCTACACCTTC. This encodes CASSSNQDKLGGYTF.